The subject of this entry is one TCR beta chain. Via MiXCR, TCRdb re-called the RACE reads, giving one row per CDR3 protein. In the table there are 180,000 or so distinct CDR3 sequences, around 24% of which are singletons. The V gene lost 5 bases and the J gene lost 9 bases, with 8 bases spanning the gap. The CDR3 has 11 residues. The data are from a study of human T cells and chemical hapten exposure. Time point: patch test 1, 2 weeks after DPC sensitization. Treatment noted: therapeutic diphenylcyclopropenone sensitization with weekly scalp DPC. Venepuncture was done earlier than the placement of each patch test.

The specimen was whole blood, collected in connection with sensitization to the hapten diphenylcyclopropenone (DPC). The chain employs TRBV12-3 or TRBV12-4 and TRBJ2-1; TRBD2 is a possible D gene (5 bases). This clonotype was obtained from a woman aged 45 to 65 with alopecia areata. Some clones in this sample may be carry-over from other donors' samples. The CDR3 DNA reads TGTGCCAGCAGTAGTAGCGTTGAGCAGTTCTTC. This codes for CASSSSVEQFF.